Listed here are 19 T cell receptor beta chains from one sample, sequenced in a study of blood T cells in healthy people across ages. Alongside a J-beta primer mix, a sample-barcoded 5' primer served in a second PCR lasting about 7 to 11 cycles. TCRdb called the 5' RACE reads again in MiXCR, with one record for every CDR3 protein. This sample has approximately 810,000 distinct CDR3 sequences; more than 25% occur once, and the top ten carry 17%. Sample: blood. The receptors here all came from a woman of 80 years or more in good health.

This chain uses TRBV27 with TRBJ2-5; D remains unclear. Looked up from germline, CDR1 is MNHEY and CDR2 is SMNVEV (reference sequence). Deletions cut 6 bases from V and 2 bases from J, with 13 bases between. This CDR3 has 14 amino acids. The CDR3, as DNA: TGTGCCAGCAGCCCACACAACCTTCAAGAGACCCAGTACTTC. Its protein product is CASSPHNLQETQYF.

The table lists this clonotype with many counts. The chain carries TRBV12-3 or TRBV12-4 and TRBJ2-7; no definite D call. CDR3 length: 11 residues. V gave up 3 bases and J gave up 7 bases, with 7 bases separating them. The CDR3 region has the DNA TGTGCCAGCAGTTTTGGGATTGAGCAGTACTTC. Protein product: CASSFGIEQYF.

This clonotype was seen repeatedly, ten times or more. The chain uses TRBV6-1 and TRBJ2-3; 8 bases line up with TRBD2. V shed 7 bases, J shed 0 bases, and the junction held 9 bases outside the gene matches. The germline V gene encodes CDR1 MNHNS and CDR2 SASEGT. CDR3 length: 16 residues. The DNA for the CDR3 is TGTGCCAGCACCCTAGTTGCGGGGGGAAGCACAGATACGCAGTATTTT. Encoded protein: CASTLVAGGSTDTQYF.

This clonotype was counted a few times. This chain connects TRBV7-2 to TRBJ1-2; no clear D. The CDR3 length is 13 residues. Looked up from germline, CDR1 is SGHTA and CDR2 is FQGNSA. Trimming left V 1 base short and J 10 bases short, with 13 bases between. CDR3 nucleotide sequence: TGTGCCAGCAGCTTAGAGCCAGGTGGGCACTACACCTTC. This translates into CASSLEPGGHYTF.

This clonotype was detected ten times or more. The chain carries TRBV4-1 and TRBJ2-6, with D possibly matching TRBD1 (5 bases). Germline V gives CDR1 MGHRA, CDR2 YSYEKL. Trimming took 4 bases from V and 0 from J, leaving 13 bases between them. This CDR3 contains 17 residues. The DNA of the CDR3 is TGCGCCAGCAGCCTCGTACAGGCAAGCTCTGGGGCCAACGTCCTGACTTTC. This encodes CASSLVQASSGANVLTF.

Many counts were recorded for this clonotype. The rearrangement joins TRBV7-9 to TRBJ2-7; D not resolved. V was cut by 3 bases and J by 2 bases, with 8 bases left in between. The CDR3 covers 13 residues. Germline-derived CDR1 and CDR2 are SEHNR and FQNEAQ (reference sequence). CDR3 bases: TGTGCCAGCAGCTTTGGTCAAACCTACGAGCAGTACTTC. Its protein product is CASSFGQTYEQYF.

In this sample, this clonotype turned up a few times. In DNA, the CDR3 is TGTGCCAGCAGCCAAGTATCGGACCTTAAGTACGAGCAGTACTTC. Protein product: CASSQVSDLKYEQYF. The V gene is TRBV3-1, the J gene TRBJ2-7; D is unclear. V was clipped by 1 base and J by 4 bases, with 14 bases between them. The CDR3 runs 15 residues. CDR1 and CDR2 from the germline V gene are LGHDT and YNNKEL (reference sequence).

At least ten counts were recorded for this clonotype. The chain links TRBV14 to TRBJ2-3, with D unclear. V lost 2 bases and J 7 bases, leaving 7 bases between the germline ends. The V gene's germline CDR1 is SGHDN and CDR2 FVKESK. This CDR3 has 12 residues. CDR3 sequence (DNA): TGTGCCAGCAGCCAATCTGCATATACGCAGTATTTT. It encodes CASSQSAYTQYF.

The chain couples TRBV18 to TRBJ1-1; D remains ambiguous. This CDR3 is 15 amino acids long. Per germline, CDR1 KGHSH and CDR2 LQKENI. Trimming stripped 3 bases from V and 5 bases from J, with 16 bases between. CDR3 region: CASSPKSPEGTEAFF. Here the CDR3 DNA reads TGTGCCAGCTCACCTAAGTCACCCGAAGGGACTGAAGCTTTCTTT. The full variable domain, its missing parts supplied by reference TRBV18 and TRBJ1-1, is NAGVMQNPRHLVRRRGQEARLRCSPMKGHSHVYWYRQLPEEGLKFMVYLQKENIIDESGMPKERFSAEFPKEGPSILRIQQVVRGDSAAYFCASSPKSPEGTEAFFGQGTRLTVV.

At least ten counts were recorded for this clonotype. V and J are TRBV7-2 and TRBJ1-4; a possible D gene is TRBD1 (5 bases). This CDR3 has 16 residues. Germline V gene lookup returns CDR1 SGHTA and CDR2 FQGNSA. V was trimmed by 5 bases and J by 8 bases, leaving 21 bases between them. The CDR3 nucleotides are TGTGCCAGCAGCCCACCCGGGAGCAGGGTTGAAGAAAAACTGTTTTTT. Translating gives CASSPPGSRVEEKLFF.

With regard to this clonotype: Given a much more abundant clone one base away, this may be a read error. CDR3 loop: CAIREPRRWEQYF. CDR3 DNA: TGTGCCATCAGGGAGCCACGCCGTTGGGAGCAGTACTTC. This rearrangement joins TRBV10-3 to TRBJ2-5, with D perhaps TRBD2 (5 bases). The germline V and J ends were trimmed by 6 bases and 11 bases, with 19 bases remaining between them. The CDR3 covers 13 residues. Germline V lookup: CDR1 ENHRY, CDR2 SYGVKD.

In its sample, this clonotype was seen a few times. The J gene is TRBJ2-7, the V gene TRBV6-5, with D possibly matching TRBD2 (6 bases). The CDR3 consists of 13 residues. Germline V gene sequence: CDR1 MNHEY, CDR2 SVGAGI. Trimming left V 5 bases short and J 0 bases short, with 8 bases between. The chain's CDR3 is CASSRGISYEQYF. CDR3 in DNA: TGTGCCAGCAGTCGCGGGATCTCCTACGAGCAGTACTTC.

This clonotype showed up just a few times. V usage is TRBV7-9 and J usage is TRBJ2-7; the match to TRBD1 covers 8 bases. This CDR3 has 14 amino acids. J was trimmed by 3 bases and V by 3 bases; bases with no gene match: 4. Germline V lookup: CDR1 SEHNR, CDR2 FQNEAQ (reference sequence). CDR3 amino acids: CASSLTGVDYEQYF. CDR3 DNA: TGTGCCAGCAGCTTGACAGGGGTGGACTACGAGCAGTACTTC.

For this clonotype: With a much larger clone just one base away, this may be a read error. J is TRBJ2-1 and V is TRBV25-1, with 10 bases that match TRBD1. This CDR3 has 17 amino acids. Germline assignment: CDR1 MGHDK and CDR2 SYGVNS. The V segment lost 4 bases and the J segment 6 bases; nucleotides outside the gene matches: 12. CDR3 DNA: TGTGCCAGCAGTGTCTCGTCCGGGACAGGGGCCCCCAATGAGCAGTTCTTC. Protein product: CASSVSSGTGAPNEQFF.

This clonotype was seen repeatedly, ten times or more. The V call is TRBV28, the J call TRBJ2-7, with D possibly matching TRBD1 (6 bases). CDR1 and CDR2 from the germline V gene are MDHEN and SYDVKM. The CDR3 loop spans 13 amino acids. Trimming removed 6 bases from V and 2 bases from J, with 11 bases in between. CDR3 coding DNA: TGTGCCAGCAGGGGGACAAGCCCCTACGAGCAGTACTTC. Translation: CASRGTSPYEQYF.

This clonotype was observed at least ten times. The chain carries TRBV6-1 and TRBJ2-5, with 10 bases matching TRBD2. V gave up 7 bases and J gave up 1 base; unmatched junction bases: 12. This CDR3 comprises 17 residues. Germline values: CDR1 MNHNS, CDR2 SASEGT. This CDR3 reads CASNQGVLAGVQETQYF. Written as DNA, the CDR3 is TGTGCCAGCAACCAGGGCGTCCTAGCGGGGGTCCAAGAGACCCAGTACTTC.

V is TRBV27 and J is TRBJ1-2; 10 bases line up with TRBD1. The CDR3 is 13 residues long. V lost 6 bases, J lost 7 bases, and 5 bases stayed unmatched. Germline loops: CDR1 MNHEY, CDR2 SMNVEV (reference sequence). The CDR3 protein is CASRGDRGLGYTF. The CDR3 DNA sequence: TGTGCCAGCAGAGGTGACAGGGGGCTTGGCTACACCTTC.

This clonotype was observed at least ten times. V gene TRBV6-5 combines with J gene TRBJ2-6; D remains unclear. CDR1 is MNHEY and CDR2 is SVGAGI in the germline V gene. V shed 0 bases and J shed 8 bases, with 5 bases lying between them. The CDR3 length is 13 residues. The CDR3 protein is CASSYSVTNVLTF. In nucleotides, the CDR3 is TGTGCCAGCAGTTACTCGGTGACCAACGTCCTGACTTTC.

This clonotype appeared many times. V is TRBV6-2 or TRBV6-3 and J is TRBJ1-1; a weak D match, TRBD1 (6 bases). V lost 8 bases and J 1 base, leaving 20 bases between the germline ends. The CDR3 sequence is 16 residues long. In germline, CDR1 is MNHEY, CDR2 SVGEGT. The CDR3 reads CASRTGRQYTNTEAFF. CDR3 DNA sequence: TGTGCCAGCCGAACAGGGCGGCAATACACGAACACTGAAGCTTTCTTT.